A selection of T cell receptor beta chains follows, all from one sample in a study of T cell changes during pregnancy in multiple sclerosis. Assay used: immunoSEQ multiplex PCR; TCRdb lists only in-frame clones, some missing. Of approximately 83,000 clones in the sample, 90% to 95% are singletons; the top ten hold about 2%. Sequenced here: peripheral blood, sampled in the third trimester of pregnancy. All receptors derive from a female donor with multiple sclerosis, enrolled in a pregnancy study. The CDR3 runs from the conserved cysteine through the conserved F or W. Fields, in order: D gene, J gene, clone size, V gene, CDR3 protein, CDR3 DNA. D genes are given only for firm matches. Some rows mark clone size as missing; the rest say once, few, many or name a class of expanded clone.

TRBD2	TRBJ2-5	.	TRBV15	CATSRERAGGLETQYF	TGTGCCACCAGCAGAGAGCGAGCGGGAGGGCTTGAGACCCAGTACTTC
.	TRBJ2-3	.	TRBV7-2	CASSLYTDTQYF	TGTGCCAGCAGCCTCTACACAGATACGCAGTATTTT
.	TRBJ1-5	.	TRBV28	CASKGYSNQPQHF	TGTGCCTCGAAGGGGTACAGCAATCAGCCCCAGCATTTT
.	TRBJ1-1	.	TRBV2	CASSERGMNTEAFF	TGTGCCAGCAGTGAACGGGGAATGAACACTGAAGCTTTCTTT
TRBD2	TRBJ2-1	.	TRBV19	CASSIGTSLAGVSYNEQFF	TGTGCCAGTAGTATTGGAACCTCACTAGCGGGAGTTTCCTACAATGAGCAGTTCTTC
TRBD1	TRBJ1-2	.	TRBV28	CASTPGTELYGYTF	TGTGCCAGCACCCCCGGGACAGAGCTCTATGGCTACACCTTC
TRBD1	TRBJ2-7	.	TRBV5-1	CASSIRQGNYEQYF	TGCGCCAGCAGCATCAGACAGGGGAACTACGAGCAGTACTTC
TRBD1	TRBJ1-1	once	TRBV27	CASRLRDRGNTEAFF	TGTGCCAGCAGACTCAGGGACAGGGGGAACACTGAAGCTTTCTTT
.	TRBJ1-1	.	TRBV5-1	CASSRTPNTEAFF	TGCGCCAGCAGCAGAACACCGAACACTGAAGCTTTCTTT
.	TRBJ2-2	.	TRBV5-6	CASSPFRSGFNPGELFF	TGTGCCAGCAGCCCTTTTCGTTCGGGTTTTAACCCCGGGGAGCTGTTTTTT
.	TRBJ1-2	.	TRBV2	CASRGRVYGYTF	TGTGCCAGCAGGGGCAGGGTTTATGGCTACACCTTC
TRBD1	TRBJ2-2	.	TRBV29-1	CSVRAGQGPTGELFF	TGCAGCGTGCGCGCGGGACAGGGGCCGACCGGGGAGCTGTTTTTT
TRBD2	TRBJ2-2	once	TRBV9	CASSVFGGSGDGELFF	TGTGCCAGCAGCGTGTTCGGCGGGAGTGGAGACGGGGAGCTGTTTTTT
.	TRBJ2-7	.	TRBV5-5	CASSLGAEMSSYEQYF	TGTGCCAGCAGCCTGGGAGCCGAGATGAGCTCCTACGAGCAGTACTTC
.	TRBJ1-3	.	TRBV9	CASNNPGDTIYF	TGTGCCAGCAATAATCCGGGTGACACCATATATTTT
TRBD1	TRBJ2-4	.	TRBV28	CASSPTGEAKNIQYF	TGTGCCAGCAGTCCGACAGGGGAGGCCAAAAACATTCAGTACTTC
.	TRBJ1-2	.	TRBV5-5	CASSRTETAYGYTF	TGTGCCAGCAGTCGTACAGAGACAGCCTATGGCTACACCTTC
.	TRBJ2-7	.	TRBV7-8	CASSLAVAGASYEQYF	TGTGCCAGCAGCTTAGCTGTGGCAGGGGCCAGTTACGAGCAGTACTTC
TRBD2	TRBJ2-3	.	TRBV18	CASSPRTSGSSTDTQYF	TGTGCCAGCTCACCAAGGACTAGCGGCTCTAGCACAGATACGCAGTATTTT
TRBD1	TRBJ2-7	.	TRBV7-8	CASSPRDSATYEQYF	TGTGCCAGCAGCCCCCGGGACAGTGCTACCTACGAGCAGTACTTC
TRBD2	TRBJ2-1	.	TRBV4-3	CASSQDLGGTQFF	TGCGCCAGCAGCCAAGATCTGGGGGGGACGCAGTTCTTC
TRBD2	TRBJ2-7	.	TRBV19	CASSPPGGLSEQYF	TGTGCCAGTAGCCCCCCGGGGGGGCTAAGCGAGCAGTACTTC
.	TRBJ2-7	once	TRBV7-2	CASSLRASYEQYF	TGTGCCAGCAGCTTACGCGCATCCTACGAGCAGTACTTC
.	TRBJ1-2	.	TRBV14	CASSQDANYGYTF	TGTGCCAGCAGCCAAGACGCTAACTATGGCTACACCTTC
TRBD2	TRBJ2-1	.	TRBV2	CASSGLAGAEQFF	TGTGCCAGCAGTGGCCTAGCGGGAGCTGAGCAGTTCTTC
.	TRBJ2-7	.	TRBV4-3	CASSQGAGYEQYF	TGCGCCAGCAGCCAGGGGGCGGGCTACGAGCAGTACTTC
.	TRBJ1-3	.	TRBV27	CASRGGGLGNTIYF	TGTGCCAGCAGGGGAGGGGGGCTGGGAAACACCATATATTTT
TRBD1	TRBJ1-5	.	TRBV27	CASSPDRGNQPQHF	TGTGCCAGCAGTCCGGACAGGGGGAATCAGCCCCAGCATTTT
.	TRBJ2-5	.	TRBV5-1	CASSTRPYSGTQYF	TGCGCCAGCAGCACCAGGCCCTATTCAGGGACCCAGTACTTC
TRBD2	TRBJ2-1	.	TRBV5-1	CASSSGLAGAYEQFF	TGCGCCAGCAGTTCTGGACTAGCGGGAGCGTATGAGCAGTTCTTC
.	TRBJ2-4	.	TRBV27	CASSLSGGRAQTLQYF	TGTGCCAGCAGTTTATCCGGGGGGCGCGCCCAAACACTTCAGTACTTC
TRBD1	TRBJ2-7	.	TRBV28	CASSGDRGFTYEQYF	TGTGCCAGCAGTGGGGACAGGGGATTTACCTACGAGCAGTACTTC
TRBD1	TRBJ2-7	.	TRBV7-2	CASSLIGTGAEEQYF	TGTGCCAGCAGCTTAATCGGGACAGGGGCGGAGGAGCAGTACTTC
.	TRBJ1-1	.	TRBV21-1	CASGLKTDYEAFF	TGTGCCAGCGGGCTCAAGACAGATTATGAAGCTTTCTTT
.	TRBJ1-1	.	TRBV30	CAWSPQGLAFF	TGTGCCTGGAGCCCGCAGGGGTTGGCTTTCTTT
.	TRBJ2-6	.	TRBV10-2	CASSASSGANVLTF	TGCGCCAGCAGTGCCTCCTCTGGGGCCAACGTCCTGACTTTC
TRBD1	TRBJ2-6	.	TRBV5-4	CASSVSRDRSGANVLTF	TGTGCCAGCAGCGTGTCCCGGGACAGGTCTGGGGCCAACGTCCTGACTTTC
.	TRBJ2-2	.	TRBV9	CASSALRGGELFF	TGTGCCAGCAGTGCCCTCCGGGGCGGGGAGCTGTTTTTT
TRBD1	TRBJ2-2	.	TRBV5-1	CASSATGGDTGELFF	TGCGCCAGCAGCGCAACAGGGGGCGACACCGGGGAGCTGTTTTTT
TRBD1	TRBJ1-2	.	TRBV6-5	CASSPPGQGRYTF	TGTGCCAGCAGCCCTCCGGGACAGGGGCGCTACACCTTC
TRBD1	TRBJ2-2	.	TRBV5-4	CASSPGTGYTGELFF	TGTGCCAGCAGCCCCGGGACAGGGTACACCGGGGAGCTGTTTTTT
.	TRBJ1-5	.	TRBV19	CASSEGPNQPQHF	TGTGCCAGTAGTGAGGGTCCCAATCAGCCCCAGCATTTT
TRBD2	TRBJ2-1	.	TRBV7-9	CASSLVAGVEQFF	TGTGCCAGCAGCTTAGTCGCGGGAGTTGAGCAGTTCTTC
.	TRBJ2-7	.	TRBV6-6	CASSYSPGTYEQYF	TGTGCCAGCAGTTACAGTCCAGGGACCTACGAGCAGTACTTC
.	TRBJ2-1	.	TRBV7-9	CASSLEAGYNEQFF	TGTGCCAGCAGCTTAGAGGCAGGCTACAATGAGCAGTTCTTC
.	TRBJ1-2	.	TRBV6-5	CASSYRPTGYGYTF	TGTGCCAGCAGTTACCGGCCTACAGGGTACGGCTACACCTTC
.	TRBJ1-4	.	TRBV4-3	CASSQWAQPNTGDEKLFF	TGCGCCAGCAGCCAATGGGCGCAGCCCAACACGGGGGATGAAAAACTGTTTTTT
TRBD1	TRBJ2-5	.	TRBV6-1	CASRLGQGGETQYF	TGTGCCAGCAGATTGGGACAGGGGGGAGAGACCCAGTACTTC
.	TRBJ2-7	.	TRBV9	CASSVAPVATYEQYF	TGTGCCAGCAGCGTAGCGCCGGTAGCGACCTACGAGCAGTACTTC
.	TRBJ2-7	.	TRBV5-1	CASSLATRTYEQYF	TGCGCCAGCAGCTTGGCGACTCGTACCTACGAGCAGTACTTC